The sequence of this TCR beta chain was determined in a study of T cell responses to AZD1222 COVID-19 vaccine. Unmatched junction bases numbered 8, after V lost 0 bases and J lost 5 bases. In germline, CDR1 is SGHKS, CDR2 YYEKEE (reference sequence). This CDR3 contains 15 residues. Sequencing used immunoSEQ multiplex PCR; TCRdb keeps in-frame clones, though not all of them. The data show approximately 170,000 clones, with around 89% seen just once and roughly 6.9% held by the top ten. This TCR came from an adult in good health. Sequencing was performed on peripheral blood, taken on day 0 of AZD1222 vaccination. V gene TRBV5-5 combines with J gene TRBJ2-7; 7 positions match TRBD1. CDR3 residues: CASSLVQGKTDEQYF. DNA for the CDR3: TGTGCCAGCAGCTTGGTACAGGGGAAAACGGACGAGCAGTACTTC.